One T cell receptor (beta chain) is described in this entry. It has no known antigen specificity. Base qualities are not at hand, and no much larger clone is one base apart. Library preparation was by PCR. The reads were generated on an Illumina HiSeq 2500. TCR library preparation used molecular barcoding, with unique molecular identifiers applied to normalize quantification of the TCRbeta repertoire. Clones were called with MiXCR by TCRdb after fastp trimmed the public reads at Q25, and only in-frame beta chains were retained. Rows are combined by CDR3 protein, so each entry shows the most common genes and DNA. Present in this sample are a few hundred thousand distinct CDR3 sequences, more than 20% of which were seen just once. In total, the top ten clones hold 36% of the sample. This specimen comes from a study of T-cell reconstitution after alpha-beta-depleted transplantation in children listed by TCRdb under 2016. The study in broad terms: Using TCR repertoire profiling, the study followed T-cell immune reconstitution in a quantitative way in children after TCRalphabeta/CD19-depleted allogeneic hematopoietic cell transplantation.

What the treatment or condition label conveys for this sample: allogeneic hematopoietic cell transplantation with graft depleted of TCRalphabeta T cells and CD19 B cells. Transplant recipients were children who received TCRalphabeta/CD19-depleted allogeneic hematopoietic cell grafts. Germline trimming: 4 bases from V, 5 bases from J; junction bases outside gene matches: 7. CDR1 is given as SGHRS and CDR2 as YFSETQ, both from the germline V gene. From cysteine to phenylalanine, the CDR3 is 14 amino acids long. Only CDR3 DNA is held: 42 bases, read in frame from base 1. The paper's findings and limits, for the study overall: Over the following months the frequencies of hyperexpanded clones went down, and after one year T-cell counts and TCRbeta diversity were mostly credited to newly produced T cells. About two months after transplant, the apparently early recovery of alphabetaT-cell counts reportedly depended on just several hundred clones that had expanded rapidly and came from non-depleted graft cells. In some patients, high TCRbeta diversity at day 60 was attributed to recipient T cells and intrathymic progenitors that had survived conditioning.

The clonotype was recovered from a boy in the first two years of life with Wiskott-Aldrich syndrome, due to receive a stem cell transplant. The chain is encoded by TRBV5-1 joined to TRBJ2-7, with 9 bases matching TRBD1. The sample in question was PBMCs, obtained before TCRalphabeta/CD19-depleted stem cell transplant. This receptor carries the CDR3 CASSHRDRVHEQYF. In nucleotide form, the sequence is TGCGCCAGCAGCCACCGGGACAGGGTCCACGAGCAGTACTTC.